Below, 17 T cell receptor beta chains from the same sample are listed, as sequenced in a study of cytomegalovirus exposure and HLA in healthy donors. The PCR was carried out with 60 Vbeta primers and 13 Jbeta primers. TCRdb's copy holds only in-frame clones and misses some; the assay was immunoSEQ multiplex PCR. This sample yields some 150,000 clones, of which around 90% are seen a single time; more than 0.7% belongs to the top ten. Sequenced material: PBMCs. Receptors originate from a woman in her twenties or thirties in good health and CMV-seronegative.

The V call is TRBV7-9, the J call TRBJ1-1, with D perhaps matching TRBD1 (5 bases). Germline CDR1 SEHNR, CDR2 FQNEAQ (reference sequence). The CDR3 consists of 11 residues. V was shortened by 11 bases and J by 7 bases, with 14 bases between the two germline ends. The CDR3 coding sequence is TGTGCCGTCATGGGGGGGGATGAAGCTTTCTTT. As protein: CAVMGGDEAFF. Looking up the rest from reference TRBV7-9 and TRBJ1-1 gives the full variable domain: DTGVSQNPRHKITKRGQNVTFRCDPISEHNRLYWYRQTLGQGPEFLTYFQNEAQLEKSRLLSDRFSAERPKGSFSTLEIQRTEQGDSAMYLCAVMGGDEAFFGQGTRLTVV.

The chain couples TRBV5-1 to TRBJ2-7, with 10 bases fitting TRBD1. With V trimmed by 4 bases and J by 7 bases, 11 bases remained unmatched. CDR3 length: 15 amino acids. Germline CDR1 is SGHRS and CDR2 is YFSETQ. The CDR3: CASSGRDRGVWEQYF. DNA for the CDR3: TGCGCCAGCAGCGGAAGGGACAGGGGAGTCTGGGAGCAGTACTTC.

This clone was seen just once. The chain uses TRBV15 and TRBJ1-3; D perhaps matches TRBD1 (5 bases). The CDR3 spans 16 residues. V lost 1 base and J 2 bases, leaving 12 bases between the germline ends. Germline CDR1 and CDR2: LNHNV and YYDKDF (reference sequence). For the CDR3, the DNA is TGTGCCACCAGCAGAGGGCGGGGACTGGCTGGAAACACCATATATTTT. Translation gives CATSRGRGLAGNTIYF.

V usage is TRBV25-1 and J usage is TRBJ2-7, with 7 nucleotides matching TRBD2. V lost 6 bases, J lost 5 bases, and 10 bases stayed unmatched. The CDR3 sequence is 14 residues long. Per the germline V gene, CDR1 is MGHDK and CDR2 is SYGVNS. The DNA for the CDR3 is TGTGCCAGCAGCGCGGGTGGCGGGGGACACGAGCAGTACTTC. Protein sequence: CASSAGGGGHEQYF.

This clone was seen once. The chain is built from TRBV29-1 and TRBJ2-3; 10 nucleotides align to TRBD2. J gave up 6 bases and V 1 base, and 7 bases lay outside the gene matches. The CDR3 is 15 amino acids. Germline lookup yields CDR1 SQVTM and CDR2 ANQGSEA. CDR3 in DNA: TGCAGCGTTGAAGTTCCTAGCGGGAGATCCGATACGCAGTATTTT. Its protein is CSVEVPSGRSDTQYF.

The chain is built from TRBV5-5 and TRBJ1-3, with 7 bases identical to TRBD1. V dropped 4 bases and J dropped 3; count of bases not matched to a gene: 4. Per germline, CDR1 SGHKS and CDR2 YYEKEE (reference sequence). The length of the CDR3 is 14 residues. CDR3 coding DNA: TGTGCCAGCAGCACCCGGGACAGTGGAAACACCATATATTTT. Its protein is CASSTRDSGNTIYF.

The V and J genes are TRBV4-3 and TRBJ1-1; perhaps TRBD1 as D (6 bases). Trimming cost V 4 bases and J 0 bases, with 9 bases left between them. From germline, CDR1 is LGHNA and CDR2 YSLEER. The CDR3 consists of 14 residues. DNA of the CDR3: TGCGCCAGCAGCCTAACAGGGATGAACACTGAAGCTTTCTTT. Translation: CASSLTGMNTEAFF.

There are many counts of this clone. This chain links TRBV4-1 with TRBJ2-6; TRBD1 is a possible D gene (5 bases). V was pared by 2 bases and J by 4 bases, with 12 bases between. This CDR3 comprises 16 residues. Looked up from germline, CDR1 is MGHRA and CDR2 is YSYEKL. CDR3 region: CASSQIVAGGANVLTF. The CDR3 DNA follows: TGCGCCAGCAGCCAAATAGTAGCAGGGGGGGCCAACGTCCTGACTTTC.

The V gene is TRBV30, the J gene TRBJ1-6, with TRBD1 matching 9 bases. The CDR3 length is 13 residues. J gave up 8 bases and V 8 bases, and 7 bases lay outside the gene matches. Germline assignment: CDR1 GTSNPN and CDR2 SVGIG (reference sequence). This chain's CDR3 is CAHQGQGDSPLHF. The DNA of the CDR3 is TGTGCCCACCAGGGACAGGGCGATTCACCCCTCCACTTT.

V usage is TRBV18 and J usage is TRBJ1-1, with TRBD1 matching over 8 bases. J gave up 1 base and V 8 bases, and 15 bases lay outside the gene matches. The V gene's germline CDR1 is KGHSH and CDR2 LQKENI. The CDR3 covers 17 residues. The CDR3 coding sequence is TGTGCCAGCCACGAGGGGGTGATGGGGACAGGGAACACTGAAGCTTTCTTT. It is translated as CASHEGVMGTGNTEAFF.

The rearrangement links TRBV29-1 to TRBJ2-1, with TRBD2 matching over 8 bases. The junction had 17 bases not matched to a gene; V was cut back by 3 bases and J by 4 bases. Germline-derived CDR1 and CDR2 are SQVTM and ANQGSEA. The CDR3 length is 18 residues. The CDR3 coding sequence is TGCAGCGTTGAGGCCCATACATCACCGGGACTAGATTACAATGAGCAGTTCTTC. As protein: CSVEAHTSPGLDYNEQFF.

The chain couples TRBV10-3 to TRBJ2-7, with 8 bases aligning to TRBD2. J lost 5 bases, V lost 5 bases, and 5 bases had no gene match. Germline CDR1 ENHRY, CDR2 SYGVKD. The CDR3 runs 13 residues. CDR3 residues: CAISPAGVDEQYF. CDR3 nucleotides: TGTGCCATCAGTCCAGCGGGGGTCGACGAGCAGTACTTC.

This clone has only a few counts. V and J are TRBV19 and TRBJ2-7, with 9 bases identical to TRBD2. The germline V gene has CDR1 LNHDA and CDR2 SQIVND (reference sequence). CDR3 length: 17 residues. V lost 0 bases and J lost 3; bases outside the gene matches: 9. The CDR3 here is CASSIDVTSGLFYEQYF. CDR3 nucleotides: TGTGCCAGTAGTATAGATGTGACTAGCGGTTTGTTCTACGAGCAGTACTTC.

CDR3 bases: TGCAGCGAGCACAGGGGCACACCCGGGTCGTATGGCTACACCTTC. Translation gives CSEHRGTPGSYGYTF. The rearrangement joins TRBV29-1 to TRBJ1-2, with 7 bases lining up with TRBD1. CDR3 size: 15 residues. Trimming removed 7 bases from V and 5 bases from J; junction bases left unmatched: 16. Germline assignment: CDR1 SQVTM and CDR2 ANQGSEA. The full variable domain, its missing parts supplied by reference TRBV29-1 and TRBJ1-2, is SAVISQKPSRDICQRGTSLTIQCQVDSQVTMMFWYRQQPGQSLTLIATANQGSEATYESGFVIDKFPISRPNLTFSTLTVSNMSPEDSSIYLCSEHRGTPGSYGYTFGSGTRLTVV.

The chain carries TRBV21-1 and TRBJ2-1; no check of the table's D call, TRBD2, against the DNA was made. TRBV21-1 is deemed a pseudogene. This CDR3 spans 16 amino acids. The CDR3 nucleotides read TGTGCCAGCAGCAAACTCAGACTAGCGGAGTCAGACGAGCAGTTCTTC. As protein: CASSKLRLAESDEQFF.

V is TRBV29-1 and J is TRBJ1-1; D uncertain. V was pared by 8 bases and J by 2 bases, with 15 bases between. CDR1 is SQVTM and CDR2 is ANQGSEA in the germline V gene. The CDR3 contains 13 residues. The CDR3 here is CSHLRGLNTEAFF. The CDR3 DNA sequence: TGCAGCCACCTCCGTGGCCTCAACACTGAAGCTTTCTTT.

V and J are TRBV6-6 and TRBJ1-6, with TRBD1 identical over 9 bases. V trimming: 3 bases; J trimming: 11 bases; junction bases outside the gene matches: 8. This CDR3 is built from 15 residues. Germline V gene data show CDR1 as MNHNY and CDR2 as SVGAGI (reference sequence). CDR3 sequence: CASSYSGQGDTPLHF. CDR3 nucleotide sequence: TGTGCCAGCAGTTATTCGGGACAGGGCGATACACCCCTCCACTTT.